This T cell receptor (beta chain) came from a study of blood T cell repertoires in COVID-19 (dated by TCRdb to 2018 to 2021). Study-level background: The collaborator samples originated in the United States, Italy and Spain and spanned the acute and convalescent phases of COVID-19. The material from the prospective study consisted of cDNA or gDNA derived from T cells, B-cell-depleted T cells, or PBMCs. Subjects who had been exposed to COVID-19, were actively infected with it, or had recovered from it provided the deeply sampled blood TCRbeta repertoires that made up the dataset. The repertoires were made available in a free public database intended to serve as a resource for research on the immune response to SARS-CoV-2. Samples came from the ongoing ImmuneRACE study (first 160 participants) plus 1,254 subjects from 6 global collaborators. A de-identified subject ID, COVID-19 status, age in years and sex were almost always included in the sample metadata. Where HLA class I and class II types were available, the types were taken from metadata supplied by the sample provider, not from assay-based typing. On the study overall, not on this receptor specifically: How much clinical and demographic metadata was included differed by source and by participant, and the metadata was provided uncurated.

There are a few counts of this clone. Its antigen is unknown. No much larger clonotype is one base removed from it; base qualities were not supplied. Another Seattle source contributed samples from volunteer blood donors who had recovered from COVID-19. Whole blood was collected in K2EDTA tubes by collaborating institutions according to the institutions' own protocols. Collaborator samples were shipped for TCRbeta analysis as frozen whole blood, isolated PBMCs, or DNA extracted from either sample type. TCRbeta CDR3 regions were amplified from genomic DNA using the immunoSEQ Assay, a bias-controlled multiplex PCR. The paper's processing steps were these. Within the assay, amplification of reference gene primers was used to estimate how many nucleated cells each sample contained. To quantify the absolute abundance of each unique TCRbeta CDR3 rearrangement, sequence reads were collapsed and filtered. For each sample, productive Simpson clonality was calculated as the square root of Simpson's diversity index across productive rearrangements. TCRdb took over this immuneACCESS table, retaining in-frame rearrangements with V and J assigned. Such tables are incomplete; in checked studies, under half of the missing clones stem from an unresolved V gene, and the remainder is unexplained. Clonal size and the V and J genes are those of that table, whereas D and trimming came from the DNA. The table for this sample lists 300,000 or so clones; more than 75% of them were counted only once. Of the sample, roughly 1.6% is held by the ten largest clones.

The trim is 3 bases for V and 0 bases for J, with a gap of 9 bases between the germline ends. According to the germline V gene, CDR1 reads SGDLS and CDR2 reads YYNGEE. The CDR3 has 14 amino acids, counting the end cysteine and phenylalanine. The only DNA kept is the CDR3, 42 bases in frame from the first base. The TCR sequence derives from a woman in her thirties or forties who had recovered from COVID-19. The specimen was peripheral blood. Here the chain combines TRBV9 and TRBJ1-2; TRBD1 is possibly the D segment (5 matching bases). The CDR3 region has the sequence CASSANRPNYGYTF. The nucleotide sequence is TGTGCCAGCAGCGCAAACAGGCCTAACTATGGCTACACCTTC.